This TCR beta chain was found in a study of identical twins. The germline V gene has CDR1 SNHLY and CDR2 FYNNEI. This CDR3 spans 12 amino acids. V lost 2 bases, J lost 15 bases, and 14 bases lay in between. Concerning this clonotype: A clone one base away is much larger, so this may be a read error.

TCRdb re-called the 5' RACE reads with MiXCR, one entry per CDR3 protein. Among under 300,000 distinct CDR3 sequences, 9.5% to 15% were seen once, and the ten largest hold 3.5% to 5%. The same data also contributed to another study, on yellow fever vaccine responses in identical twins.

This receptor was obtained from a woman between 18 and 29 years old in good health. V gene TRBV2 combines with J gene TRBJ2-1; a weak D match, TRBD1 (5 bases). The sequenced sample was memory (CD45RO+) T cells sorted from blood. The CDR3 protein is CASSEQGCQAFF. The CDR3 nucleotides are TGTGCCAGCAGTGAACAGGGCTGTCAGGCGTTCTTC.